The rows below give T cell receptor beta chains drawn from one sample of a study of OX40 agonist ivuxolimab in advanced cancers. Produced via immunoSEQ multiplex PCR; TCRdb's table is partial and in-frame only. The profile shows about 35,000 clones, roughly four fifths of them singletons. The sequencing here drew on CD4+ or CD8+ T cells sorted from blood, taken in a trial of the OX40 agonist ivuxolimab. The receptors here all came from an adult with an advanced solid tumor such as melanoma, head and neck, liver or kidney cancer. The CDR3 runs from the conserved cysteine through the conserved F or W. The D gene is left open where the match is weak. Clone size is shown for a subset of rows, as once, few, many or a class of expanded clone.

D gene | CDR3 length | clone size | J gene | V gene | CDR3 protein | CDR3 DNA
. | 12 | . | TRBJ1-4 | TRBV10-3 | CAIIGNDEKLFF | TGTGCCATCATAGGGAACGATGAAAAACTGTTTTTT
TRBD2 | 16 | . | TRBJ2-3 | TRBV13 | CASSLSLFGGGDTQYF | TGTGCCAGCAGCTTGTCCCTTTTCGGGGGGGGAGATACGCAGTATTTT
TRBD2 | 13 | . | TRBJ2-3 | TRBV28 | CASTLTSGDTQYF | TGTGCCAGCACCTTGACTAGCGGAGATACGCAGTATTTT
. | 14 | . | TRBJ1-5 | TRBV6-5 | CASRGEGSNQPQHF | TGTGCCAGCAGAGGGGAGGGGAGCAATCAGCCCCAGCATTTT
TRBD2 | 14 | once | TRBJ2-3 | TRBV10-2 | CASELAGPGDTQYF | TGCGCCAGCGAGCTAGCGGGACCAGGGGATACGCAGTATTTT
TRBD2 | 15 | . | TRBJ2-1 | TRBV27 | CASNLLAGDYNEQFF | TGTGCCAGCAACTTACTAGCGGGGGACTACAATGAGCAGTTCTTC
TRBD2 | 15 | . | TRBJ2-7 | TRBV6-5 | CASSYSSGGSYEQYF | TGTGCCAGCAGTTACTCATCGGGGGGTAGCTACGAGCAGTACTTC
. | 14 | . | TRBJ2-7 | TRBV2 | CASISEQGPYEQYF | TGTGCCAGCATCTCGGAACAGGGCCCCTACGAGCAGTACTTC
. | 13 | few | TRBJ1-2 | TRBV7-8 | CASSLASRDGYTF | TGTGCCAGCAGCTTAGCCTCCAGGGATGGCTACACCTTC
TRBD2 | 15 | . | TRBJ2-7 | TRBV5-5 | CASSSRLAGAYEQYF | TGTGCCAGCAGCTCCCGCCTAGCGGGGGCCTACGAGCAGTACTTC
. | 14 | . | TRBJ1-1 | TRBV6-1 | CASSELEVDTEAFF | TGTGCCAGCAGTGAACTGGAGGTCGACACTGAAGCTTTCTTT
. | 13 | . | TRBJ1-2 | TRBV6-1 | CASSEKQIYGYTF | TGTGCCAGCAGTGAAAAACAGATCTATGGCTACACCTTC
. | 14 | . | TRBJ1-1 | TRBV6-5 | CASSASSWNTEAFF | TGTGCCAGCAGTGCGAGCTCATGGAACACTGAAGCTTTCTTT
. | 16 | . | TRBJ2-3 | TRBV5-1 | CASSRDGAVGTDTQYF | TGCGCCAGCAGCCGGGATGGGGCGGTAGGAACAGATACGCAGTATTTT
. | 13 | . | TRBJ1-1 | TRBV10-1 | CASSARSYTEAFF | TGCGCCAGCAGCGCCAGGAGCTACACTGAAGCTTTCTTT
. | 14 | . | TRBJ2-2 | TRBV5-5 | CASSLEGNTGELFF | TGTGCCAGCAGCTTAGAAGGAAACACCGGGGAGCTGTTTTTT
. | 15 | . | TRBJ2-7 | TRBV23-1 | CASSQSKGGIYEQYF | TGCGCCAGCAGTCAATCGAAGGGGGGGATCTACGAGCAGTACTTC
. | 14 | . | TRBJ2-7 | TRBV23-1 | CASSQESLTYEQYF | TGCGCCAGCAGTCAAGAAAGCCTCACCTACGAGCAGTACTTC
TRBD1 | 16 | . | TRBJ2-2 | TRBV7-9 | CASSFIRTGVTGELFF | TGTGCCAGCAGCTTTATTCGGACAGGGGTTACCGGGGAGCTGTTTTTT
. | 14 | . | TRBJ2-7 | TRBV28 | CASSTRDGSYEQYF | TGTGCCAGCAGTACCCGGGACGGCTCCTACGAGCAGTACTTC
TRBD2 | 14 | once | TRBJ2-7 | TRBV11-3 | CASSLSAGVYEQYF | TGTGCCAGCAGCTTATCAGCGGGAGTTTACGAGCAGTACTTC
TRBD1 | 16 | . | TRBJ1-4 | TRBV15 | CATSRDLVGTEEKLFF | TGTGCCACCAGCAGAGATCTGGTAGGGACAGAAGAAAAACTGTTTTTT
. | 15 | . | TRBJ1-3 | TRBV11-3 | CASSLSRGSGDTIYF | TGTGCCAGCAGCCTTTCGAGGGGGAGTGGAGACACCATATATTTT
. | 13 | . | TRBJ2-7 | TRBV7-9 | CALQGGTAYEQYF | TGTGCGCTCCAGGGCGGTACCGCCTACGAGCAGTACTTC
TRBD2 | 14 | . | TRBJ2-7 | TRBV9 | CASNVAGGPNEQYF | TGTGCCAGCAACGTAGCGGGGGGGCCAAACGAGCAGTACTTC
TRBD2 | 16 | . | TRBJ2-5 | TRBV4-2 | CASSQASGSGEETQYF | TGTGCCAGCAGCCAAGCTAGCGGGAGTGGGGAAGAGACCCAGTACTTC
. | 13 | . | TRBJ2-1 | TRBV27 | CASSLLLVDEQFF | TGTGCCAGCAGTTTATTGCTCGTTGATGAGCAGTTCTTC
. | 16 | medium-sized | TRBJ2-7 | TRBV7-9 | CASSPSPGEESYEQYF | TGTGCCAGCAGTCCCTCCCCAGGGGAAGAGTCCTACGAGCAGTACTTC
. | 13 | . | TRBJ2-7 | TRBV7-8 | CASSLIFSYEQYF | TGTGCCAGCAGCTTAATTTTCTCCTACGAGCAGTACTTC
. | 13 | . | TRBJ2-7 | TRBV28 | CASSLPQHYEQYF | TGTGCCAGCAGTTTACCACAGCACTACGAGCAGTACTTC
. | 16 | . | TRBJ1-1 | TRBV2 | CAISQLGRGGKDEAFF | TGTGCCATCAGCCAGTTGGGGAGGGGCGGCAAAGATGAAGCTTTCTTT
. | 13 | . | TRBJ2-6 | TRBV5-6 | CASSFSGANVLTF | TGTGCCAGCAGCTTTAGTGGGGCCAACGTCCTGACTTTC
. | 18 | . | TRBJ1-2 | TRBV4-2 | CASSQESQSAGSSYGYTF | TGTGCCAGCAGCCAAGAGTCGCAGTCGGCAGGGTCTTCCTATGGCTACACCTTC
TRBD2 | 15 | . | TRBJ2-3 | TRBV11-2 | CASSLHGGAVDTQYF | TGTGCCAGCAGCTTACACGGGGGGGCCGTAGATACGCAGTATTTT
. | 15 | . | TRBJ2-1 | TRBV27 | CASSRGPLNIGEQFF | TGTGCCAGCTCGAGGGGACCCCTCAATATTGGTGAGCAGTTCTTC
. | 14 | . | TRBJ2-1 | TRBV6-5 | CASSYSDVYNEQFF | TGTGCCAGCAGTTACTCCGACGTTTACAATGAGCAGTTCTTC
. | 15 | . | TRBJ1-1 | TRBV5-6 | CASSFPGRMGPEAFF | TGTGCCAGCAGCTTTCCGGGACGGATGGGACCTGAAGCTTTCTTT
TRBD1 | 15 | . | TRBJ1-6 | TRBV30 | CAWNRGLYDNSPLHF | TGTGCCTGGAACAGGGGACTATACGATAATTCACCCCTCCACTTT
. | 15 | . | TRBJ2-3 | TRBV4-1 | CASSQADTPTDTQYF | TGCGCCAGCAGCCAAGCCGACACCCCCACAGATACGCAGTATTTT
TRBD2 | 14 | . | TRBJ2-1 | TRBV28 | CASRKSGVYNEQFF | TGTGCCAGCAGAAAGAGCGGGGTGTACAATGAGCAGTTCTTC
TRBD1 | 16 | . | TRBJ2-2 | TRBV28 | CASRRYGTANTGELFF | TGTGCCAGCCGTAGGTACGGGACAGCGAACACCGGGGAGCTGTTTTTT
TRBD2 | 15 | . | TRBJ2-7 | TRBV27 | CASSERTSGILEQYF | TGTGCCAGCAGTGAGAGGACTAGCGGGATTTTAGAGCAGTACTTC
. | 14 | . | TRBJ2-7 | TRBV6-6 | CASRTLEEAYEQYF | TGTGCCAGCAGAACCCTAGAGGAGGCCTACGAGCAGTACTTC
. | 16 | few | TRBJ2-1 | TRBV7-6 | CASSLAEGQYRNEQFF | TGTGCCAGCAGCTTAGCGGAGGGACAATACCGCAATGAGCAGTTCTTC
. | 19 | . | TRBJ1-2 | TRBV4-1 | CASSQEYLVKEGRDYGYTF | TGCGCCAGCAGCCAAGAATATCTAGTGAAGGAGGGAAGGGACTATGGCTACACCTTC